This T cell receptor (beta chain) is from a study of T cell changes during pregnancy in multiple sclerosis. The table came from immunoSEQ multiplex PCR; TCRdb's copy has only in-frame clones and leaves some out. The table lists approximately 100,000 clones, about 90% of them singletons. The specimen was peripheral blood, collected before pregnancy. The clonotype comes from a female donor with multiple sclerosis, enrolled in a pregnancy study.

This CDR3 is CASSPGTGGRHTEAFF. CDR3 nucleotides: TGTGCCAGCAGCCCAGGGACAGGGGGCCGGCACACTGAAGCTTTCTTT. This chain connects TRBV7-8 to TRBJ1-1; 12 bases line up with TRBD1. CDR3 length: 16 amino acids. The junction had 7 bases not matched to a gene; V was cut back by 5 bases and J by 3 bases. Germline assignment: CDR1 SGHVS and CDR2 FQNEAQ.